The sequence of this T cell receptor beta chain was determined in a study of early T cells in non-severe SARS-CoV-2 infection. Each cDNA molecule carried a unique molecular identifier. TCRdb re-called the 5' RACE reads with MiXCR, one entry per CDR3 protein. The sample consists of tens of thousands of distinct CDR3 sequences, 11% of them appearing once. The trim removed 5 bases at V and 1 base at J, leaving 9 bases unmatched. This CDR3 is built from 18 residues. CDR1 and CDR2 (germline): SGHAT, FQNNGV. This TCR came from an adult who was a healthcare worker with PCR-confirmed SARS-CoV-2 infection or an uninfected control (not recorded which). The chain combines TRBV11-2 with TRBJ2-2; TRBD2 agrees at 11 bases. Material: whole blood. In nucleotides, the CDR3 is TGTGCCAGCAGCCCACCGGGACTAGCGGAATTGAACACCGGGGAGCTGTTTTTT. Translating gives CASSPPGLAELNTGELFF.